A single TCR beta chain is shown here with its context. The antigen remains unidentified. The CDR3 extends over 18 amino acids. The V gene's germline CDR1 is LNHNV and CDR2 YYDKDF (reference sequence). The sample originates from a study of T cells expressing NK-cell markers. Background on the study: CD3+CD56+NKG2C+, CD3+CD56+NKG2C- and CD3+CD56-NKG2C+ T cells, once sorted, supplied the TCR beta repertoires. Seven donors tested HCMV-seropositive and one tested seronegative among the eight sequenced. Points from the study as a whole: Dominance of the CD3+CD56-NKG2C+ fraction by these clonotypes also held in four donors.

TCRdb re-called the 5' RACE reads and catalogs CDR3 proteins one per entry, DNA excluded. The sample holds 550,000 to 600,000 distinct CDR3 sequences. The sequencing sample was made of blood T cells: a sorted CD56 or NKG2C T cell subset, CD4+ or CD8+ T cells, or bulk PBMC T cells (not recorded which). This receptor was identified in a man between 18 and 29 years old in good health. The rearrangement uses TRBV15 and TRBJ2-3; checking the TCRdb D call of TRBD2 is not possible without DNA. This CDR3 reads CATSRDDGGRIRRDTQYF. Using reference TRBV15 and TRBJ2-3 for the parts outside the CDR3, the full variable domain is DAMVIQNPRYQVTQFGKPVTLSCSQTLNHNVMYWYQQKSSQAPKLLFHYYDKDFNNEADTPDNFQSRRPNTSFCFLDIRSPGLGDTAMYLCATSRDDGGRIRRDTQYFGPGTRLTVL.